These 2 T cell receptor beta chains were sequenced from one sample in a study of identical twins. TCRdb redid the calling of the 5' RACE reads with MiXCR, one entry per CDR3 protein. This table has around 1.7 million distinct CDR3 sequences, under 35% appearing once. Sequencing input: cord blood. Receptor source: a newborn girl in good health.

This clonotype was seen repeatedly, ten times or more. V usage is TRBV6-1 and J usage is TRBJ1-2, with D tentatively TRBD1 (5 bases). V was cut by 6 bases and J by 4 bases, with 12 bases left in between. Germline V gene data show CDR1 as MNHNS and CDR2 as SASEGT. This CDR3 has 13 amino acids. CDR3: CASRGTPTYGYTF. CDR3 nucleotide sequence: TGTGCCAGCAGGGGGACGCCCACCTATGGCTACACCTTC.

This chain joins TRBV25-1 and TRBJ2-3; TRBD1 matches at 7 bases. CDR3 length: 14 residues. Germline V gene sequence: CDR1 MGHDK, CDR2 SYGVNS. The J segment lost 3 bases and the V segment lost 4 bases, leaving 4 bases of the junction unmatched. The CDR3 spells CASSGQGLTDTQYF. Here the CDR3 DNA reads TGTGCCAGCAGTGGACAGGGCTTGACAGATACGCAGTATTTT.